This TCR beta chain originates from a study of beta chain features in type 1 diabetes. Study-wide background: Sorted cell examination encompassed over 90 million cells across all samples.

V was clipped by 0 bases and J by 4 bases, with 7 bases between them. CDR1 SGHDN and CDR2 FVKESK come from the germline V gene. This CDR3 spans 14 amino acids. Of the isolated RNA, all was reverse transcribed, and so the sequenced material was expressed TCRB transcripts. Clones were sequenced by immunoSEQ multiplex PCR, and TCRdb holds only the in-frame ones, with some missing. The sample lists 130,000 to 150,000 clones; around 51% were seen once. The clonotype originates from a man aged 18 to 29 in good health. Sequencing was performed on Tregs from blood. The chain has TRBV14 and TRBJ1-3; D remains ambiguous. The CDR3 is CASSQDVVGNTIYF. CDR3 DNA: TGTGCCAGCAGCCAAGATGTCGTGGGAAACACCATATATTTT.